The 24 T cell receptor beta chains reported below all come from one sample, sequenced in a study of shared clonotypes between healthy human individuals. Sequencing was performed with immunoSEQ multiplex PCR; in TCRdb, only in-frame clones are kept and a portion is missing. The sample yields around 2.5 million clones, approximately 94% seen once. The sample consisted of naive CD4+ T cells from PBMCs. Subset meaning: CD45RA+ positively selected. Receptor source: a young man in good health. Some clones in this sample may be carry-over from other donors' samples.

The chain uses TRBV25-1 and TRBJ1-1; D is undetermined. Trimming took 6 bases from V and 7 from J, leaving 18 bases between them. Germline loops: CDR1 MGHDK, CDR2 SYGVNS. The CDR3 has 14 amino acids. The CDR3 region is CASRETGSPVEAFF. CDR3 DNA: TGTGCCAGCAGAGAAACCGGGAGTCCGGTTGAAGCTTTCTTT.

The rearrangement joins TRBV28 to TRBJ2-7, with D possibly TRBD2 on 5 matching bases. Trimming left V 1 base short and J 11 bases short, with 15 bases between. CDR1 is MDHEN, CDR2 SYDVKM, per germline. The CDR3 covers 13 residues. DNA of the CDR3: TGTGCCAGCAGTTTATCTAATCGGGATCAGGAGTACTTC. Translated: CASSLSNRDQEYF. Based on the CDR3 plus reference TRBV28 and TRBJ2-7, the full variable domain is DVKVTQSSRYLVKRTGEKVFLECVQDMDHENMFWYRQDPGLGLRLIYFSYDVKMKEKGDIPEGYSVSREKKERFSLILESASTNQTSMYLCASSLSNRDQEYFGPGTRLTVT.

V usage is TRBV2 and J usage is TRBJ2-5, with 7 bases identical to TRBD1. The trim removed 0 bases at V and 4 bases at J, leaving 2 bases unmatched. There are 14 residues in the CDR3. The germline CDR1 and CDR2 sequences are SNHLY and FYNNEI. CDR3 nucleotides: TGTGCCAGCAGTGAAGCTCCAGGGGGAGAGACCCAGTACTTC. Translation: CASSEAPGGETQYF.

This chain joins TRBV5-1 and TRBJ2-7, with D uncertain. The CDR3 runs to 13 residues. Trimming removed 0 bases at V and 7 bases at J, with 11 bases between. CDR1 is SGHRS and CDR2 is YFSETQ in the germline V gene. CDR3 nucleotides: TGCGCCAGCAGCTTGGACCCGAATGGGGAGCAGTACTTC. Translating it yields CASSLDPNGEQYF.

Concerning this clone: The sample has other DNA sequences that encode this CDR3 too. The gene calls are TRBV5-1 and TRBJ2-7; TRBD2 aligns across 9 bases. The CDR3 is 15 residues long. J lost 2 bases, V lost 0 bases, and 3 bases had no gene match. The V gene's germline CDR1 is SGHRS and CDR2 YFSETQ. The CDR3 spells CASSLVAGETYEQYF. The CDR3 DNA reads as TGCGCCAGCAGCTTGGTAGCGGGAGAGACCTACGAGCAGTACTTC.

V usage is TRBV5-4 and J usage is TRBJ2-7; 7 nucleotides agree with TRBD1. Looked up from germline, CDR1 is SGHNT and CDR2 is YYREEE (reference sequence). With 3 bases clipped from V and 3 bases from J, the junction kept 15 bases outside the gene matches. The CDR3 sequence is 17 residues long. As DNA, the CDR3 is TGTGCCAGCAGCTCCCCTTACTCGGGACAGCCGCTCTACGAGCAGTACTTC. Residues: CASSSPYSGQPLYEQYF.

The chain couples TRBV6-5 to TRBJ1-2, with a weak D call TRBD1 (5 bases). The CDR3 runs to 14 residues. V was trimmed by 6 bases and J by 2 bases, leaving 13 bases between them. Per the germline V gene, CDR1 is MNHEY and CDR2 is SVGAGI. CDR3 in amino acids: CASSLDSLNYGYTF. The CDR3 nucleotides read TGTGCCAGCAGCCTTGACAGCCTAAACTATGGCTACACCTTC.

V and J are TRBV29-1 and TRBJ1-1; possible D gene TRBD1, 5 bases. CDR1 is SQVTM, CDR2 ANQGSEA, per germline. The CDR3 is 16 amino acids. The V end lost 0 bases, the J end lost 6 bases, and 20 bases lay between the germline ends. The CDR3 DNA follows: TGCAGCGTTGAAGATCCCCCAGAGGGGCGCGGGGCTGAAGCTTTCTTT. Protein product: CSVEDPPEGRGAEAFF. The complete variable domain, with remaining parts taken from reference TRBV29-1 and TRBJ1-1, reads SAVISQKPSRDICQRGTSLTIQCQVDSQVTMMFWYRQQPGQSLTLIATANQGSEATYESGFVIDKFPISRPNLTFSTLTVSNMSPEDSSIYLCSVEDPPEGRGAEAFFGQGTRLTVV.

The genes are TRBV6-5 and TRBJ2-3; D might be TRBD1 (6 bases). Germline assignment: CDR1 MNHEY and CDR2 SVGAGI. The CDR3 runs to 13 residues. The V and J ends lost 4 bases and 6 bases respectively, with 11 bases between them. CDR3 amino acids: CASSSTGLDTQYF. The CDR3 coding sequence is TGTGCCAGCAGTTCGACAGGTCTGGATACGCAGTATTTT.

The CDR3 DNA sequence: TGTGCCAGCAGCTTGAGCACAGTCGGGGCTAACTATGGCTACACCTTC. Its protein product is CASSLSTVGANYGYTF. The chain carries TRBV7-9 and TRBJ1-2; no firm D call. The V gene lost 3 bases and the J gene lost 0 bases, with 14 bases spanning the gap. Per germline, CDR1 SEHNR and CDR2 FQNEAQ (reference sequence). The CDR3 spans 16 residues.

The CDR3 DNA is TGTGCCAGCAGGGACAGGGATGAAGATACGCAGTATTTT. Translated, it gives CASRDRDEDTQYF. The rearrangement uses TRBV27 and TRBJ2-3, with 8 bases identical to TRBD1. The J segment lost 5 bases and the V segment lost 6 bases, leaving 4 bases of the junction unmatched. Germline V lookup: CDR1 MNHEY, CDR2 SMNVEV (reference sequence). The CDR3 contains 13 residues.

In its sample, this clone was seen a few times. Other DNA sequences in this sample translate to the same CDR3. The rearrangement links TRBV10-3 to TRBJ1-2; tentative D call: TRBD1 (5 bases). Germline values: CDR1 ENHRY, CDR2 SYGVKD. Trimming removed 0 bases from V and 4 bases from J, with 6 bases in between. CDR3 size: 13 residues. The CDR3 reads CAISESGGYGYTF. DNA for the CDR3: TGTGCCATCAGTGAGTCCGGGGGCTATGGCTACACCTTC.

The rearrangement uses TRBV5-4 and TRBJ2-3, with no clear D. The germline V gene has CDR1 SGHNT and CDR2 YYREEE (reference sequence). The length of the CDR3 is 13 residues. V lost 0 bases, J lost 5 bases, and 7 bases lay in between. DNA of the CDR3: TGTGCCAGCAGCTTGGCCGGAGAAGATACGCAGTATTTT. Protein sequence: CASSLAGEDTQYF.

Concerning this clone itself: The same CDR3 is also encoded by other DNA sequences in this sample. The V call is TRBV7-8, the J call TRBJ1-2; 8 bases line up with TRBD1. Looked up from germline, CDR1 is SGHVS and CDR2 is FQNEAQ. The trim removed 5 bases at V and 4 bases at J, leaving 3 bases unmatched. CDR3 size: 13 residues. CDR3 residues: CASSLGQGYGYTF. The CDR3 coding sequence is TGTGCCAGCAGCCTAGGACAGGGCTATGGCTACACCTTC.

The J gene is TRBJ2-1, the V gene TRBV11-2; D call uncertain. The V end was cut by 2 bases, the J end by 6 bases, with 11 bases between. Germline V gene lookup returns CDR1 SGHAT and CDR2 FQNNGV. The CDR3 is 14 amino acids. Written as DNA, the CDR3 is TGTGCCAGCAGCTTAAGGCTGAACTCCAATGAGCAGTTCTTC. Protein sequence: CASSLRLNSNEQFF.

V gene TRBV5-4 combines with J gene TRBJ2-3; D perhaps matches TRBD1 (6 bases). CDR1 SGHNT and CDR2 YYREEE come from the germline V gene (reference sequence). V lost 5 bases and J lost 1, with 11 bases in between. This CDR3 has 14 amino acids. In DNA, the CDR3 is TGTGCCAGCAGGACGGGACAACGCACAGATACGCAGTATTTT. Translating it yields CASRTGQRTDTQYF.

The V gene is TRBV7-3, the J gene TRBJ2-1; 7 bases match TRBD2. Trimming cost V 3 bases and J 4 bases; bases outside gene matches: 6. The germline CDR1 and CDR2 sequences are SGHTA and FQGTGA. CDR3 length: 15 amino acids. The chain's CDR3 is CASSFRSSGYNEQFF. The DNA of the CDR3 is TGTGCCAGCAGCTTCCGTTCTAGCGGTTACAATGAGCAGTTCTTC.

This chain connects TRBV29-1 to TRBJ2-1; weak D call: TRBD1 (6 bases). The V and J ends lost 6 bases and 6 bases respectively, with 18 bases between them. Germline V lookup: CDR1 SQVTM, CDR2 ANQGSEA. This CDR3 comprises 14 residues. The CDR3 reads CSVVITQGLNEQFF. The CDR3 DNA sequence: TGCAGCGTGGTGATTACCCAGGGGCTCAATGAGCAGTTCTTC.

The chain uses TRBV11-3 and TRBJ2-2; no definite D call. The CDR3 sequence is 14 residues long. Between the trimmed V and J ends, which lost 5 bases and 2 bases, there was a span of 9 bases. Germline CDR1 and CDR2: SGHNT and YENEEA. The CDR3 DNA is TGTGCCAGCAGCCATGAACTCAACACCGGGGAGCTGTTTTTT. Its protein product is CASSHELNTGELFF.

This sequence joins TRBV29-1 and TRBJ2-1; D may be TRBD1 (6 bases). V lost 7 bases and J lost 8, with 18 bases in between. The CDR3 consists of 13 residues. Germline CDR1 SQVTM, CDR2 ANQGSEA. The CDR3 is CSGQETVIYEQFF. CDR3 DNA: TGCAGCGGACAGGAGACAGTTATATATGAGCAGTTCTTC.

The chain carries TRBV28 and TRBJ2-7; TRBD2 aligns across 7 bases. There are 18 residues in the CDR3. Germline V gives CDR1 MDHEN, CDR2 SYDVKM. Unmatched junction bases numbered 19, after V lost 4 bases and J lost 4 bases. CDR3 DNA sequence: TGTGCCAGCAGTTACGATCGGACGGGAGGACCGGTATCGTACGAGCAGTACTTC. Its translation is CASSYDRTGGPVSYEQYF.

The chain links TRBV2 to TRBJ1-1, with 7 bases fitting TRBD1. V trimming: 7 bases; J trimming: 1 base; junction bases outside the gene matches: 15. Per germline, CDR1 SNHLY and CDR2 FYNNEI. This CDR3 comprises 17 residues. The chain's CDR3 is CASTWVKGRTGNTEAFF. The CDR3 nucleotides read TGTGCCAGCACATGGGTCAAGGGCAGGACAGGGAACACTGAAGCTTTCTTT.

The chain uses TRBV6-6 and TRBJ1-2; TRBD1 might be the D (6 bases). The V end was cut by 6 bases, the J end by 5 bases, with 13 bases between. Germline-derived CDR1 and CDR2 are MNHNY and SVGAGI (reference sequence). The CDR3 extends over 13 amino acids. CDR3 sequence (DNA): TGTGCCAGCAGCGCCGGGACAAGATATGGCTACACCTTC. Protein product: CASSAGTRYGYTF.

The genes are TRBV28 and TRBJ2-7, with a tentative D call TRBD1 (6 bases). The germline CDR1 and CDR2 sequences are MDHEN and SYDVKM. CDR3 length: 15 residues. V dropped 3 bases and J dropped 0 bases, with 12 bases sitting between them. In nucleotides, the CDR3 is TGTGCCAGCAGTTTGGGACAAATGAGCTCCTACGAGCAGTACTTC. It codes for CASSLGQMSSYEQYF.